This T cell receptor beta chain comes out of a study of blood T cell repertoires in COVID-19. The repertoire was sequenced with immunoSEQ multiplex PCR; TCRdb's copy has only in-frame clones and lacks some. Of about 210,000 clones listed, 65% to 90% are singletons. Seattle enrolled patients during active infection and tracked them longitudinally. The clonotype originates from a man aged 50 to 60 with COVID-19, enrolled during active disease. What was sequenced was peripheral blood.

The CDR3 nucleotides read TGTGCCAGCAAAGCGGACAGGGGTCTTGGAAACACCATATATTTT. Its translation is CASKADRGLGNTIYF. The rearrangement links TRBV21-1 to TRBJ1-3; whether TRBD1, the table's D call, matches the DNA was not checked. TRBV21-1 is listed as a pseudogene. The CDR3 is made up of 15 amino acids.